This is a list of T cell receptor beta chains from one sample in a study of blood T cell repertoires in COVID-19. The protocol was immunoSEQ multiplex PCR, while the TCRdb copy is restricted to in-frame clones and leaves out a portion. The table shows about 200,000 clones, with around 90% occurring only once. Sequencing was done on a sample of PBMCs or T cells enriched from blood (not recorded which). These receptors came from a young woman who had recovered from COVID-19. Each CDR3 is given with its conserved first and last residue. Each record gives: V gene, J gene, CDR3 protein.

TRBV3-1/TRBV3-2	TRBJ2-3	CASSQLLAGYGDTQYF
TRBV2	TRBJ1-3	CASRQTTVSGNTIYF
TRBV9	TRBJ2-3	CASSLSGGATDTQYF
TRBV2	TRBJ1-1	CAIQQGNTEAFF
TRBV10-3	TRBJ1-2	CAIIGTGGSGYTF
TRBV18	TRBJ1-3	CASSPVAQISGNTIYF
TRBV7-3	TRBJ1-2	CASSLTSGGLDGYTF
TRBV10-2	TRBJ2-5	CARGGSLETQYF
TRBV4-1	TRBJ1-1	CASSQLGKVRGGTEAFF
TRBV9	TRBJ2-1	CASSAPWASSYNEQFF
TRBV19	TRBJ1-3	CASSTDREVNTIYF
TRBV5-1	TRBJ2-5	CASSRGTSEETQYF
TRBV27	TRBJ1-4	CASSTHATNEKLFF
TRBV19	TRBJ1-4	CASTPFGGDNEKLFF
TRBV24-1	TRBJ1-1	CATSDSKTGNTEAFF
TRBV7-2	TRBJ2-7	CASSFTPGGGYEQYF
TRBV6-5	TRBJ1-1	CASSYRRGQGEAFF
TRBV6-5	TRBJ2-7	CASSLRGEVEQYF
TRBV5-6	TRBJ1-5	CASSSSDRVNQPQHF
TRBV10-3	TRBJ2-2	CAISGTSGSGELFF
TRBV7-9	TRBJ2-3	CASSSDSLADTQYF
TRBV28	TRBJ2-7	CASSPILRDFSYEQYF
TRBV28	TRBJ1-1	CASREGQVNTEAFF
TRBV2	TRBJ1-5	CASSGFGISNQPQHF
TRBV7-9	TRBJ2-3	CASSPHGQGSGTDTQYF
TRBV9	TRBJ2-1	CASSPTTTGNEQFF
TRBV2	TRBJ2-1	CASSDERGGYNEQFF
TRBV24-1	TRBJ2-7	CATQGTSSIEQYF
TRBV5-1	TRBJ1-1	CASSSQGGTEAFF
TRBV5-4	TRBJ2-3	CASSLVRRGLAGPYTDTQYF
TRBV28	TRBJ2-1	CASRPGGGSYNEQFF